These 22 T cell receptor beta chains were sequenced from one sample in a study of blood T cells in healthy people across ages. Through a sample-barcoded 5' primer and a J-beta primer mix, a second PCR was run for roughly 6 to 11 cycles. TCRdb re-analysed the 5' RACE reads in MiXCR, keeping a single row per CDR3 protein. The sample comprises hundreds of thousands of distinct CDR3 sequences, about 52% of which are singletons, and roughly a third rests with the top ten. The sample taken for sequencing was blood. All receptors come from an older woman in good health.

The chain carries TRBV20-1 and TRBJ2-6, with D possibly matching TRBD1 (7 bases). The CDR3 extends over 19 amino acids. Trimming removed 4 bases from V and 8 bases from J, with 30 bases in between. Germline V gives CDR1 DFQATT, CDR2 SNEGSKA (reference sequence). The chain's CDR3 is CSATPGGRTTREGPNVLTF. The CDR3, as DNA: TGCAGTGCTACCCCAGGGGGGCGGACGACTAGAGAGGGGCCCAACGTCCTGACTTTC.

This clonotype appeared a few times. This CDR3 is CASSQRDSGRATDTQYF. The CDR3 coding sequence is TGTGCCAGCAGCCAACGAGATAGCGGGAGGGCGACAGATACGCAGTATTTT. The chain recombines TRBV14 with TRBJ2-3; TRBD2 agrees at 11 bases. J was trimmed by 3 bases and V by 2 bases; bases with no gene match: 7. Per the germline V gene, CDR1 is SGHDN and CDR2 is FVKESK. This CDR3 contains 17 residues. Full variable domain (remainder filled in from reference TRBV14 and TRBJ2-3): EAGVTQFPSHSVIEKGQTVTLRCDPISGHDNLYWYRRVMGKEIKFLLHFVKESKQDESGMPNNRFLAERTGGTYSTLKVQPAELEDSGVYFCASSQRDSGRATDTQYFGPGTRLTVL.

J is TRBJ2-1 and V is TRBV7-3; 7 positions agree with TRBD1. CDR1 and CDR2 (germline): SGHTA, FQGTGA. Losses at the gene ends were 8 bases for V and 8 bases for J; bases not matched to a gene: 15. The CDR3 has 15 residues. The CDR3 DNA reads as TGTGCCAGCGCTCTAGGGGGCCATAGGTCGGATGAGCAGTTCTTC. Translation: CASALGGHRSDEQFF.

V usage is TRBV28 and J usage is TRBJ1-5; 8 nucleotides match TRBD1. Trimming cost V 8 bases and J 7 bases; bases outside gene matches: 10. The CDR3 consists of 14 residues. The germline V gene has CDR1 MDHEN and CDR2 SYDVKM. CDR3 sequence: CASELAGGRQPQHF. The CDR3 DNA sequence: TGTGCCAGCGAGCTGGCAGGGGGCAGGCAGCCCCAGCATTTT.

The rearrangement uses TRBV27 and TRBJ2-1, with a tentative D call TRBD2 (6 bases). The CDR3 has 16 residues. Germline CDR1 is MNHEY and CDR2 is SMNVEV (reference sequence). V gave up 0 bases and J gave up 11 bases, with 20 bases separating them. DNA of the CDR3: TGTGCCAGCAGTTTATCGGAGGGCCTACGGGCCACCAAGCAGTTCTTC. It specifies CASSLSEGLRATKQFF.

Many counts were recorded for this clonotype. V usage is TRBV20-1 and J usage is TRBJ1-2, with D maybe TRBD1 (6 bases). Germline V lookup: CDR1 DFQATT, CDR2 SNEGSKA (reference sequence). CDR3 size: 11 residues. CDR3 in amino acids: CRPTGYNGYTF. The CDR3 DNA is TGCAGACCCACAGGGTATAATGGCTACACCTTC.

Here the CDR3 DNA reads TGTGCCAGCAGCTTCCAGGGGGTTTCGGGTTACGAGCAGTACTTC. This sequence encodes CASSFQGVSGYEQYF. V usage is TRBV7-8 and J usage is TRBJ2-7; 7 nucleotides agree with TRBD1. The CDR3 is made up of 15 amino acids. CDR1 is SGHVS, CDR2 FQNEAQ, per germline. Trimming took 3 bases from V and 4 from J; bases not matched to a gene: 9. Based on the CDR3 plus reference TRBV7-8 and TRBJ2-7, the full variable domain is GAGVSQSPRYKVAKRGQDVALRCDPISGHVSLFWYQQALGQGPEFLTYFQNEAQLDKSGLPSDRFFAERPEGSVSTLKIQRTQQEDSAVYLCASSFQGVSGYEQYFGPGTRLTVT.

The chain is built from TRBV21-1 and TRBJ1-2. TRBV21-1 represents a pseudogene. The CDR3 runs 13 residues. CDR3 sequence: CASSKDWNYGYTF. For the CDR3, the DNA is TGTGCCAGCAGCAAAGATTGGAACTATGGCTACACCTTC.

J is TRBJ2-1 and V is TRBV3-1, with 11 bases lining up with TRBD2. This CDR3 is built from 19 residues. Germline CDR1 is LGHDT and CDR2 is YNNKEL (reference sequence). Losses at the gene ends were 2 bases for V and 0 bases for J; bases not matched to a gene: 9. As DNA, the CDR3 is TGTGCCAGCAGCCAACGCGGGACTAGCGGAGATACCTCCTACAATGAGCAGTTCTTC. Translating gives CASSQRGTSGDTSYNEQFF.

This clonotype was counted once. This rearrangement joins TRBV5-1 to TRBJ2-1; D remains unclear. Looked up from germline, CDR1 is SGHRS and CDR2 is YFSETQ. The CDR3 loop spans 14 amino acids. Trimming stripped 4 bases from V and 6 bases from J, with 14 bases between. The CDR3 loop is CASSPTDQTNEQFF. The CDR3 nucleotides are TGCGCCAGCAGCCCCACTGACCAGACCAATGAGCAGTTCTTC.

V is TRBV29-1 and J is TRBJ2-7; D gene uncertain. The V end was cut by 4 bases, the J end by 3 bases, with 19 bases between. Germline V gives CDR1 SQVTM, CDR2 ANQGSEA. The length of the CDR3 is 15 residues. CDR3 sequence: CSVVRWAGPDYEQYF. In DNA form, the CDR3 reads TGCAGCGTTGTTCGGTGGGCAGGTCCGGACTACGAGCAGTACTTC.

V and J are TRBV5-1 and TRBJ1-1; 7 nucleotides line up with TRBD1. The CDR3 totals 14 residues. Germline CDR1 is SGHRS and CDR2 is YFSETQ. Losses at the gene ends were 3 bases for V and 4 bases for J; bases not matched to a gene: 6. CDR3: CASSYRQGATEAFF. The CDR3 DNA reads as TGCGCCAGCAGCTACCGACAGGGCGCCACTGAAGCTTTCTTT.

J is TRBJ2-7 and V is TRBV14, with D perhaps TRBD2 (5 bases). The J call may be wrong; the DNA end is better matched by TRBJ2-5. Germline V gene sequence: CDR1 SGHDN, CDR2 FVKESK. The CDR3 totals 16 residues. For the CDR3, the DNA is TGTGCCAGCAGCCAAGAACCCGACTACCGGCGGGAGACCCAGTACTTC. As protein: CASSQEPDYRRETQYF.

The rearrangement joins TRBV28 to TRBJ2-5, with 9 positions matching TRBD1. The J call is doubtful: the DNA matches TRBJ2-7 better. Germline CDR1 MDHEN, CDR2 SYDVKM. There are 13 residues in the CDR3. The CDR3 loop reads CASQGQGNYEQYF. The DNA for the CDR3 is TGTGCCAGCCAGGGACAGGGTAATTACGAGCAGTACTTC.

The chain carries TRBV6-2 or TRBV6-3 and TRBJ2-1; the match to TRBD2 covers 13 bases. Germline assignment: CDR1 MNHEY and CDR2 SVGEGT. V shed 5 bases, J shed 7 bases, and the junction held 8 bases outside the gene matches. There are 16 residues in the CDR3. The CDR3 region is CASSPYPGLAGNEQFF. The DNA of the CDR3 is TGTGCCAGCAGTCCCTACCCGGGACTAGCGGGGAATGAGCAGTTCTTC.

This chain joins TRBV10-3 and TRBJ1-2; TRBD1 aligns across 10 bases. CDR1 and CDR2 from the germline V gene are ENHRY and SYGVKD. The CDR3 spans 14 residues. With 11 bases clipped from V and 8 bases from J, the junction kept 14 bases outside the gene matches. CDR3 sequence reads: CAAGTGALVYGYTF. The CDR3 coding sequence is TGTGCCGCCGGGACAGGGGCCCTGGTGTACGGCTACACCTTC.

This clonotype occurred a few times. CDR3 nucleotides: TGCAGTGCTAGATTGGGGGGAGTTGGGACAGATACGCAGTATTTT. Protein: CSARLGGVGTDTQYF. The genes are TRBV20-1 and TRBJ2-3, with D perhaps matching TRBD2 (6 bases). There are 15 residues in the CDR3. Germline V lookup: CDR1 DFQATT, CDR2 SNEGSKA (reference sequence). With 2 bases removed from V and 3 bases from J, the gap between germline ends came to 15 bases.

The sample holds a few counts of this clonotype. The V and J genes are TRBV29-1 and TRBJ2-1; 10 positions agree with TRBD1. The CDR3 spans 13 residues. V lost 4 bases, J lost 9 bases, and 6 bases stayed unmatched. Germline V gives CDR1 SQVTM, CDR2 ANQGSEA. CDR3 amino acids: CSVAGGQGIEQFF. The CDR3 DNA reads TGCAGCGTTGCTGGGGGACAGGGGATTGAGCAGTTCTTC.

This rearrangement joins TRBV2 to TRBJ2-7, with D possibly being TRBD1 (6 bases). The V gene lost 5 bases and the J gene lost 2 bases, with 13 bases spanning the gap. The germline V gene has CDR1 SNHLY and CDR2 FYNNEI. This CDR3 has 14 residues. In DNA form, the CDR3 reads TGTGCCAGCAGTCAACAGGGAGTAGCCTACGAGCAGTACTTC. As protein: CASSQQGVAYEQYF.

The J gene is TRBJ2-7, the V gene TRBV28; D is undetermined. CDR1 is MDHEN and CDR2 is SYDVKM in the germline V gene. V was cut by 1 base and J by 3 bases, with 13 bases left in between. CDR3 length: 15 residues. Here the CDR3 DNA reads TGTGCCAGCAGTTTATTTCCTACCTCAGGCTACGAGCAGTACTTC. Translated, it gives CASSLFPTSGYEQYF. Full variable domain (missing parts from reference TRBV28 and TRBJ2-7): DVKVTQSSRYLVKRTGEKVFLECVQDMDHENMFWYRQDPGLGLRLIYFSYDVKMKEKGDIPEGYSVSREKKERFSLILESASTNQTSMYLCASSLFPTSGYEQYFGPGTRLTVT.

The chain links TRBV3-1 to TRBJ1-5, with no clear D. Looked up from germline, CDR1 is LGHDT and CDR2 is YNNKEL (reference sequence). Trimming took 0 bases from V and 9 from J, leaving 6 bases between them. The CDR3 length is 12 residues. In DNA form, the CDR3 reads TGTGCCAGCAGCCAAGACTCCAGGCCCCAGCATTTT. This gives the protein CASSQDSRPQHF. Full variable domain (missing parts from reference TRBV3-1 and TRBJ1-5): DTAVSQTPKYLVTQMGNDKSIKCEQNLGHDTMYWYKQDSKKFLKIMFSYNNKELIINETVPNRFSPKSPDKAHLNLHINSLELGDSAVYFCASSQDSRPQHFGDGTRLSIL.

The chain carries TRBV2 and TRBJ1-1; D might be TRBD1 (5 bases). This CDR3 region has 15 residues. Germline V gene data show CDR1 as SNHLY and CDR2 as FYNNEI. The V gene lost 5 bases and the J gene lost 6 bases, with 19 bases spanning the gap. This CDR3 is CASSRETTGTAEAFF. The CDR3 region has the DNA TGTGCCAGCAGTAGAGAAACCACCGGGACTGCTGAAGCTTTCTTT. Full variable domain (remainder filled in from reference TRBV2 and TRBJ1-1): EPEVTQTPSHQVTQMGQEVILRCVPISNHLYFYWYRQILGQKVEFLVSFYNNEISEKSEIFDDQFSVERPDGSNFTLKIRSTKLEDSAMYFCASSRETTGTAEAFFGQGTRLTVV.